This T cell receptor (beta chain) was identified in a study of T cell repertoires in cytomegalovirus infection. The V and J ends lost 0 bases and 4 bases respectively, with 6 bases between them. Germline V gene lookup returns CDR1 MNHEY and CDR2 SVGEGT. The CDR3 extends over 13 amino acids. TCRdb analysed the reads with MiXCR anew, one entry per CDR3 protein. This sample carries approximately 630,000 distinct CDR3 sequences, roughly 24% of them seen once, and the ten largest clones take around 7.6%. This clonotype originated in a human donor in good health (CMV status not recorded). Some clones in this sample may be carry-over from other donors' samples. This chain joins TRBV6-2 or TRBV6-3 and TRBJ1-2; D gene ambiguous. The sequenced sample consisted of CD8+ T cells from PBMCs. CDR3 DNA: TGTGCCAGCAGTTACTCGGGCAGCTATGGCTACACCTTC. This gives the protein CASSYSGSYGYTF.